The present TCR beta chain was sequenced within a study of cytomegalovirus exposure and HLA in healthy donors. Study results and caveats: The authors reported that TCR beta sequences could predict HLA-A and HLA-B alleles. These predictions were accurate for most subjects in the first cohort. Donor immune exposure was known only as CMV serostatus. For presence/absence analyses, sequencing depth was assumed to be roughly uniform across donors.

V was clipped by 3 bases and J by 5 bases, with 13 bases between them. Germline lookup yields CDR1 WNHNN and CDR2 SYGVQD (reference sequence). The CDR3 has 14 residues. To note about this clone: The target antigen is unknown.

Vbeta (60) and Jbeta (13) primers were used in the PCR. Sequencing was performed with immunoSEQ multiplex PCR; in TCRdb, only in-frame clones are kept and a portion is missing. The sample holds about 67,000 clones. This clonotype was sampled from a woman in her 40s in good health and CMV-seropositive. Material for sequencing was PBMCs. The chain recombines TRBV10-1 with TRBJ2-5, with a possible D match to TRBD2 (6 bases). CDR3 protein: CASSEGGAGETQYF. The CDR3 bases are TGCGCCAGCAGTGAAGGAGGCGCGGGGGAGACCCAGTACTTC.